This paragraph reports one T cell receptor beta chain. Antigen specificity is unknown. The sample originates from a study of blood T cells in healthy people across ages. Points from the study as a whole: While age rose, TCR beta diversity per million T cells dropped in a roughly linear way. Long-lived and aged donors differed, with more naive CD4+ cells and higher diversity in the long-lived.

V was clipped by 0 bases and J by 2 bases; unmatched bases: 7. The CDR3 length is 17 residues. Per germline, CDR1 SGDLS and CDR2 YYNGEE. PCR was performed a second time for about 7 to 11 cycles using a sample-barcoded 5' primer and a J-beta primer mix. MiXCR was run by TCRdb on the 5' RACE reads, yielding one entry per CDR3 protein. The table records 1.5 million to 1.8 million distinct CDR3 sequences, less than 45% of them present only once. The chain has TRBV9 and TRBJ2-3, with 9 bases fitting TRBD2. Sequenced material: blood. The receptor comes from a woman aged 18 to 35 in good health. The CDR3 protein is CASSVGLAGVVTDTQYF. In nucleotides, the CDR3 is TGTGCCAGCAGCGTAGGATTAGCGGGAGTGGTCACAGATACGCAGTATTTT.